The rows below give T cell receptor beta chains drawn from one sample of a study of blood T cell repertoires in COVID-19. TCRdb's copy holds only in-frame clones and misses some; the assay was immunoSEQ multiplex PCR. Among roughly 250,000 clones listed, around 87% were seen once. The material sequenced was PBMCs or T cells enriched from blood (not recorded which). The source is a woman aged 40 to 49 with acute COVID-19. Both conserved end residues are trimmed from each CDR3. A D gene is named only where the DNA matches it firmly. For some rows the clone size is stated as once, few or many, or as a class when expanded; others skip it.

ASSEKGAGGTDTQY	TRBV25-1	TRBJ2-3	NA	TRBD2
ASSLQATGSSYNEQF	TRBV5-4	TRBJ2-1	NA	TRBD1
SVRGTEQETQY	TRBV29-1	TRBJ2-5	NA	NA
ASSVDLSNYGYT	TRBV9	TRBJ1-2	NA	NA
SGLQGGEAF	TRBV20-1	TRBJ1-1	NA	NA
ASSISTGSPTEAF	TRBV27	TRBJ1-1	NA	TRBD1
ASTSDFGEQY	TRBV11-2	TRBJ2-7	NA	NA
ASSKGQKETQY	TRBV11-3	TRBJ2-5	NA	TRBD1
ARSGDTEAF	TRBV2	TRBJ1-1	NA	NA
ASSVGQGSTEAF	TRBV11-1	TRBJ1-1	NA	TRBD1
ASRQGSDTGELF	TRBV5-1	TRBJ2-2	NA	TRBD1
ASSIARTSGKDTQY	TRBV19	TRBJ2-3	NA	TRBD2
SVPEGYGYT	TRBV29-1	TRBJ1-2	NA	NA
ASSVGGQKAYEQY	TRBV19	TRBJ2-7	NA	NA
ASSLSGQGNSPLH	TRBV7-3	TRBJ1-6	NA	TRBD1
ASSSSSGEAQY	TRBV9	TRBJ2-5	few	NA
ASSISVDNEQF	TRBV19	TRBJ2-1	NA	NA
ASSYSLRGNYGYT	TRBV6-5	TRBJ1-2	NA	NA
ASSDPRGSGDNEQF	TRBV6-1	TRBJ2-1	NA	TRBD2
ASSPGTVVSPLH	TRBV5-6	TRBJ1-6	NA	TRBD1
ASRLAAYNEQF	TRBV14	TRBJ2-1	NA	TRBD2
ASSQGLGGKDGYT	TRBV3-1/TRBV3-2	TRBJ1-2	NA	NA
ATSDSGTGKDQPQH	TRBV24-1	TRBJ1-5	NA	TRBD1
ASSEEFYQETQY	TRBV11-3	TRBJ2-5	NA	NA
ASSPGGADNEKLF	TRBV11-3	TRBJ1-4	few	NA
ASSQDVSPSEQY	TRBV3-1/TRBV3-2	TRBJ2-7	once	NA
ASSPYQGYYGYT	TRBV3-1/TRBV3-2	TRBJ1-2	NA	NA
ASSKASRTADLLVTSPNEQF	TRBV21-1	TRBJ2-1	NA	NA
ASSDRAVREQY	TRBV25-1	TRBJ2-7	few	NA
ASTAPGSAGELF	TRBV4-1	TRBJ2-2	NA	NA
ASSHAERAPNNEQF	TRBV3-1/TRBV3-2	TRBJ2-1	NA	NA
ASSLVRAGGGSTDTQY	TRBV7-9	TRBJ2-3	NA	TRBD2
ASSVTAGGPHNEQF	TRBV9	TRBJ2-1	NA	TRBD2
ASSVGTGANYGYT	TRBV9	TRBJ1-2	NA	TRBD1
ASSRFGTSGRANEQF	TRBV4-1	TRBJ2-1	few	TRBD2
ASSHSFGRATEAF	TRBV3-1/TRBV3-2	TRBJ1-1	NA	NA
ASSPGRTGKFSHYGYT	TRBV14	TRBJ1-2	NA	TRBD1